Included here is one T cell receptor (beta chain) sequence, with context. This clone has a handful of counts. Which antigen it targets is not known. No quality values exist for individual bases; no much larger clone is one base distant. The data are from a study of beta chain features in type 1 diabetes (dated by TCRdb to the late 2010s). Regarding the complete study: No differences in mean age, gender distribution, total cell number or subset yield were found between patients and healthy donors. Across all samples, about 110 million sorted cells were examined, and cell number per subset correlated strongly with RNA yield. The study compared TCRB repertoires of sorted circulating CD4+ T cell subsets between recently diagnosed type 1 diabetes patients and matched healthy donors. Regulatory and stem cell-like memory subsets were obtained from only 8 patients and roughly 8 healthy donors, while naive and central memory subsets were obtained from all 30 or so donors.

The entire amount of isolated RNA was reverse transcribed using the High Capacity cDNA Reverse Transcription Kit, so the sequenced TCRB transcripts were expressed ones. Deep immunoSEQ sequencing was applied to naive, central memory and regulatory T cell samples, giving an average of roughly 3.6 million total reads per sample. Sorted cells were lysed in RLT buffer and RNA was extracted with DNase-treated RNeasy Micro or Mini kits, depending on cell number. Each cell subset was processed separately to prevent cross-contamination, with patient and healthy donor samples processed together. Using the immunoSEQ multiplex PCR, TCRB sequences were amplified from cDNA into 87-bp fragments spanning the CDR3 region. The amplicons were sequenced using the Illumina HiSeq platform. Per the authors' processing: Synthetic template baselines were used to correct PCR bias computationally, reads within Hamming distance 2 were collapsed together, and singletons that could not be merged were discarded. Reads were aligned to IMGT to assign V, D and J genes, CDR3 length, and insertions or deletions at six rearrangement sites. Within each subset, clonotype counts were normalized to sorted cell number, and only after that were true diversity and Gini coefficients computed with the tcR R package. The overlap coefficient, calculated on TCRB nucleotide sequences, was used to quantify repertoire sharing. TCRdb mirrors the immuneACCESS table, restricted to in-frame sequences. Some clones are absent from its copies; in checked studies, under half trace to an unresolved V gene, and the reason for the others is unknown. That table gives V, J and clone size, and the DNA gave D and trimming. Across this sample there are under 400,000 clones, with around 13% seen only once. 6.7% of the sample is taken by the ten largest.

Each donor gave one peripheral blood draw, roughly 110 mL on average, collected into heparinised tubes. A BD FACSAria II and a panel including CD45RO, CCR7, CD25, CD127, CD95 and CD27 were used to sort naive, central memory, regulatory and stem cell-like memory CD4+ T cells. Every sorted population had a purity above 95%. Right away, PBMCs were isolated by Lymphoprep density gradient centrifugation and were stained directly, with no culture step. To minimize batch effects, samples were stained and sorted in pairs, one healthy donor with one patient per experiment. For CDR1 and CDR2, the germline V gene lists ENHRY and SYGVKD. V is trimmed back by 4 bases and J by 3 bases, and the junction contains 8 bases that no gene match accounts for. Measured from the cysteine to the phenylalanine, the CDR3 is 15 residues long. Just CDR3 DNA is preserved here, 45 bases in frame from base 1. The paper's findings and limits, for the study overall: PCR may preferentially amplify shorter templates, but because patient and control samples were amplified and corrected together, any resulting skew would affect both groups equally. Naive, central memory and regulatory TCRB repertoires appeared more similar among patients than among healthy donors. Type 1 diabetes patients showed a moderate but significant shortening of TCRB CDR3 length in all four CD4+ subsets. Only small numbers of individuals were included in the HLA sub-analyses, which left unresolved whether HLA type had any influence on TCRB rearrangement. Because cDNA was sequenced instead of genomic DNA, activated cells with high expression could be over-represented, although the groups did not differ in activation or CD3 levels. Patients with type 1 diabetes made fewer insertions and deleted more nucleotides at VDJ recombination sites, implying thymic rearrangement abnormalities.

The sequence links TRBV10-3 to TRBJ2-7; 8 middle bases align to TRBD1. The sample was central memory CD4+ T cells from blood. This clonotype was obtained from a man younger than 45 in good health. For the CDR3, the sequence is CAISALEQGGYEQYF. In nucleotide form, the sequence is TGTGCCATCAGTGCTCTAGAACAGGGGGGCTACGAGCAGTACTTC.